The clone carrying this TCR beta chain was found a few times. Antigen unknown. From RNA transcripts, TCR beta CDR3 regions were amplified. HTBI primers were employed in a first-round RT-PCR of the TCR CDR3. MiXCR was run by TCRdb on the multiplex PCR reads, yielding one entry per CDR3 protein. This table holds more than 550,000 distinct CDR3 sequences, roughly 20% found once. Germline CDR1 and CDR2: LNHDA and SQIVND (reference sequence). The V end was cut by 4 bases, the J end by 1 base, with 10 bases between. CDR3 length: 14 amino acids. The sample is drawn from a study of T cells in Graves' hyperthyroidism and ophthalmopathy. Findings and limits, study-wide: Stable hyperthyroidism was told apart from ophthalmopathy by a model built on 13 V-J features.

The chain combines TRBV19 with TRBJ1-1; the D gene is possibly TRBD1 (5 bases). The TCR comes from a woman between 50 and 59 years old with Graves' hyperthyroidism that later progressed to Graves' ophthalmopathy. The sample was blood. The CDR3 nucleotides read TGTGCCAGTAGTAGGGGACCGCCGAACACTGAAGCTTTCTTT. As protein: CASSRGPPNTEAFF. The full variable domain, rest sourced from reference TRBV19 and TRBJ1-1, is DGGITQSPKYLFRKEGQNVTLSCEQNLNHDAMYWYRQDPGQGLRLIYYSQIVNDFQKGDIAEGYSVSREKKESFPLTVTSAQKNPTAFYLCASSRGPPNTEAFFGQGTRLTVV.